The entry that follows covers one T cell receptor (beta chain) sequence. The junction departs from germline at one end; a sequencing error may be responsible. The time point here: newly diagnosed GD, antithyroid drugs for less than 3 months. PBMCs provided the RNA from which the TCR library was made. The CDR3 covers 17 residues. From germline, CDR1 is SGHAT and CDR2 FQDESV (reference sequence). The sample belongs to a study of regulatory T cells in long-lasting Graves disease. The overall study: Under 3 months of antithyroid drugs had been taken by newly diagnosed Graves' patients.

For TCR beta, libraries came from iRepertoire HTBI primers and Arm-PCR of CDR3 regions. Each CDR3 protein gets one entry after TCRdb re-called the multiplex PCR reads with MiXCR. This table has 560,000 or so distinct CDR3 sequences, approximately 16% appearing once. The same sample was also used in a study of T cells in Graves' hyperthyroidism and ophthalmopathy. This second study says: The authors deemed Graves' hyperthyroidism stable absent ophthalmopathy progression within 18 months. Among the patients, aged 18 to 65, hyperthyroidism was newly diagnosed and had lasted under 2 months. The model made its ophthalmopathy prediction, and onset followed a median roughly six months later.

The TCR was taken from a man aged 18-30 years with Graves disease. The chain joins TRBV11-1 to TRBJ2-2, with TRBD2 matching over 8 bases. Specimen: peripheral blood mononuclear cells (PBMCs), collected at new diagnosis, from a patient treated with antithyroid drugs. The CDR3, as DNA: TGTGCCAGCAGCTTATGGGGTAGCGGGGACCATGCCGGGGGGCTGTTTTTT. Translation: CASSLWGSGDHAGGLFF.